This T cell receptor beta chain derives from a study of T and B cells in COVID-19 patients. Study details: COVID-19 patients gave peripheral blood either during active infection or after recovery. Critical illness requiring mechanical ventilation or extracorporeal membrane oxygenation affected about 55% of the roughly 20 active-infection patients. At median age approximately 31 years, recovered patients were younger than active-infection patients at about 70.

A word on this clonotype: What it binds is unknown.

BIOMED2 TRB-A/B primer pools were used in multiplex TRB PCR. Using its own MiXCR run on the multiplex PCR reads, TCRdb lists one record per CDR3 protein. The data show about 8,900 distinct CDR3 sequences, about two fifths seen once. Points from the study as a whole: Patients with COVID-19 reportedly showed strongly skewed T cell receptor beta variable and joining gene usage.

Each TRB amplification used roughly 220-550 ng of genomic DNA from blood. Germline CDR1 reads SQVTM; CDR2 reads ANQGSEA. This CDR3 is built from 15 residues. With 2 bases clipped from V and 6 bases from J, the junction kept 8 bases outside the gene matches. This TCR was recovered from a human donor with active COVID-19. Sequencing was done on a sample of blood. This rearrangement joins TRBV29-1 to TRBJ2-1; TRBD2 matches at 9 bases. CDR3 in DNA: TGCAGCGTTGAATTTACTAGCGGGTCTTTCAATGAGCAGTTCTTC. Protein: CSVEFTSGSFNEQFF.